This is a list of T cell receptor beta chains from one sample in a study of blood T cell repertoires in COVID-19. The method was immunoSEQ multiplex PCR; TCRdb's version includes in-frame clones alone and lacks a portion of them. The sample carries about 160,000 clones, approximately 80% recorded once. The sequenced sample consisted of PBMCs or T cells enriched from blood (not recorded which). Receptor source: an older woman who had recovered from COVID-19. CDR3s leave out the opening cysteine and the closing phenylalanine or tryptophan. A clone size is listed for some rows: how often the clone was seen (once, few, many), or a class if it is expanded.

v_gene	abundance	j_gene	len	CDR3aa
TRBV25-1	once	TRBJ1-2	11	ASSFGANYGYT
TRBV7-2	.	TRBJ1-1	12	ASSSDREATEAF
TRBV4-1	once	TRBJ2-3	13	ASSQGAGSTDTQY
TRBV19	.	TRBJ2-7	12	ASSIASGPYEQY
TRBV30	.	TRBJ2-3	8	AWSGLVFH
TRBV19	.	TRBJ1-5	10	ASSIRGQPQH
TRBV5-1	.	TRBJ1-4	12	ASSFGQEEEKLF
TRBV11-3	.	TRBJ2-1	13	ASSPGRGSYNEQF
TRBV30	.	TRBJ1-3	12	AWSGAGSGNTIY
TRBV5-8	.	TRBJ2-3	12	ASSQGLAGDTQY
TRBV2	.	TRBJ2-1	13	ASSGSTEHLNEQF
TRBV18	.	TRBJ1-4	13	ASSLVAGTNEKLF
TRBV3-1/TRBV3-2	.	TRBJ2-1	13	ASSGRTSGVNEQF
TRBV5-1	.	TRBJ1-4	12	ASSTGQGNEKLF
TRBV24-1	.	TRBJ2-1	13	ATSDPRTAYNEQF
TRBV12-3/TRBV12-4	.	TRBJ1-1	11	ASRDTDYTEAF
TRBV25-1	.	TRBJ1-6	14	ASSETRTGANSPLH
TRBV6-1	.	TRBJ1-2	15	ASSDKYRQTNNYGYT
TRBV6-5	.	TRBJ1-6	11	ASSYGQGSPLH
TRBV9	.	TRBJ2-1	12	ASSVGAGAYEQF
TRBV14	.	TRBJ2-2	12	ASSPQWNTGELF
TRBV6-1	.	TRBJ1-3	13	ASSEYIGAGNTIY
TRBV27	.	TRBJ2-5	11	ASSRQLQETQY
TRBV10-3	.	TRBJ1-1	12	AISVQGMNTEAF
TRBV27	.	TRBJ2-7	14	ASKPASPDRVHEQY